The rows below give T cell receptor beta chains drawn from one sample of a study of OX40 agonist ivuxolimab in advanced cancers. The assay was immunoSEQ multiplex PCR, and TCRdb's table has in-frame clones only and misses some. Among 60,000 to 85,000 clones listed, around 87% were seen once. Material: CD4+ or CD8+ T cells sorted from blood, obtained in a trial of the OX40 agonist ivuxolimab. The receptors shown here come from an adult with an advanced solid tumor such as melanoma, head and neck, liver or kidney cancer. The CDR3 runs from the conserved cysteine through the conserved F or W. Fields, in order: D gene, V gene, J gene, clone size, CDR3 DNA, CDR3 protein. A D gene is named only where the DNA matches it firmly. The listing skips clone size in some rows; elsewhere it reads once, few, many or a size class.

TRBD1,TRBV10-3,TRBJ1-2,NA,TGTGCCATCAGTGGGGTAATACAGGGGCGCCGTGACTATGGCTACACCTTC,CAISGVIQGRRDYGYTF
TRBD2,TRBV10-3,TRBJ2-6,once,TGTGCCTCTAGCGGACTCGTCTCTGGGGCCAACGTCCTGACTTTC,CASSGLVSGANVLTF
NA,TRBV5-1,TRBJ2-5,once,TGCGCCAGCAGCTCCCTCGGAGCGTACCAAGAGACCCAGTACTTC,CASSSLGAYQETQYF
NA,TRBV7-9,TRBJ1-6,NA,TGTGCCAGCAGCTCAGCGGGGGGTTCACCCCTCCACTTT,CASSSAGGSPLHF
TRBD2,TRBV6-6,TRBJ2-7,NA,TGTGCCAGCAGTTACTCCGGGACTAGTTTTTCCGAGCAGTACTTC,CASSYSGTSFSEQYF
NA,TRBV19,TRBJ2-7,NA,TGTGCCAGTAGTATCAGCAGGGGCACTCGCTACGAGCAGTACTTC,CASSISRGTRYEQYF
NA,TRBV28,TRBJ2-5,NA,TGTGCCAGCAGGGTAGCGGTCCAAGAGACCCAGTACTTC,CASRVAVQETQYF
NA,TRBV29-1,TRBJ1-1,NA,TGCAGCGTTGAGAGGGGGAGTGGCACTGAAGCTTTCTTT,CSVERGSGTEAFF
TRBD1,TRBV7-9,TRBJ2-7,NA,TGTGCCAGCAGCCAGACAGGGTTTCCCTACGAGCAGTACTTC,CASSQTGFPYEQYF
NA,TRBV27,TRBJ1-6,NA,TGTGCCAGCAGGGACGGATTTAATTCACCCCTCCACTTT,CASRDGFNSPLHF
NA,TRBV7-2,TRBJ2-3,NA,TGTGCCAGCAGCTCCGGGACTGGGGTTAGCACAGATACGCAGTATTTT,CASSSGTGVSTDTQYF
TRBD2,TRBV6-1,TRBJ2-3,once,TGTGCCAGCAGTGAAAGGCTAGCGGGGCGCACAGATACGCAGTATTTT,CASSERLAGRTDTQYF
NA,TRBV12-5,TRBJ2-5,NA,TGTGCTAGTGGTAGTTCGAATTTGCAAGAGACCCAGTACTTC,CASGSSNLQETQYF
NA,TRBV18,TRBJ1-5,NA,TGTGCCAGCTCATCATTACAGGATAGCAATCAGCCCCAGCATTTT,CASSSLQDSNQPQHF
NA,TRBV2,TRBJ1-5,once,TGTGCCAGCAGGGAGGGTGGTGTTTCTGGCAATCAGCCCCAGCATTTT,CASREGGVSGNQPQHF
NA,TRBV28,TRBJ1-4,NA,TGTGCCAGCAGTGCTCGGGACTTACTGAAACTGTTTTTT,CASSARDLLKLFF
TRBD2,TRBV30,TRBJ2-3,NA,TGTGCCTGGAGCCTAATGCGGGAGGGAACGCAGTATTTT,CAWSLMREGTQYF
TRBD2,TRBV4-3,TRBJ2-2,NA,TGCGCCAGCAGCCCGGGACTAGCGGGGGGCGGGGAGCTGTTTTTT,CASSPGLAGGGELFF
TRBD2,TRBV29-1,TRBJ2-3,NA,TGCAGCGCCGGGGGACTAGCGGGGAGAAACGCAGATACGCAGTATTTT,CSAGGLAGRNADTQYF
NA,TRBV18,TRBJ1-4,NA,TGTGCCAGCTCACCACCGTTCGGTAATGAAAAACTGTTTTTT,CASSPPFGNEKLFF
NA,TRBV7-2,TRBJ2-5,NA,TGTGCCAGCAGCTTAGCGCATCTTGGGGAGACCCAGTACTTC,CASSLAHLGETQYF
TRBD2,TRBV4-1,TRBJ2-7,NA,TGCGCCAGCAGCCAAGAGTCTAGCGGGAGGAATGAGCAGTACTTC,CASSQESSGRNEQYF
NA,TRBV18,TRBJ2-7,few,TGTGCCAGCTCACCGTTACGCGGCGAGCAGTACTTC,CASSPLRGEQYF
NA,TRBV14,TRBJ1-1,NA,TGTGCCAGCAGCATTCTGGGACAACTAGGCACTGAAGCTTTCTTT,CASSILGQLGTEAFF
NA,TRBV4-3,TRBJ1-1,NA,TGCGCCAGCAGCCAACAGGGTCTGAAGACTGAAGCTTTCTTT,CASSQQGLKTEAFF
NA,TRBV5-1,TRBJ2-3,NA,TGCGCCAGCAGCTCCCGACCAGAAACCACAGATACGCAGTATTTT,CASSSRPETTDTQYF
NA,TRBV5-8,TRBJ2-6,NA,TGTGCCAGCAGCTTGTGGTTAGCCTCTGGGGCCAACGTCCTGACTTTC,CASSLWLASGANVLTF
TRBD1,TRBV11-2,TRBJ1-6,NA,TGTGCCAGCAGCTTAGATGGGACAGCCTATTCACCCCTCCACTTT,CASSLDGTAYSPLHF
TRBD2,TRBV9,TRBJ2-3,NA,TGTGCCAGCAGCGTAGGCCATGGACTAGCGGGGCGCACAGATACGCAGTATTTT,CASSVGHGLAGRTDTQYF
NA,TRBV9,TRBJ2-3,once,TGTGCCAGCAGCGTAGCTATTGGCGGGATGGGCACAGATACGCAGTATTTT,CASSVAIGGMGTDTQYF
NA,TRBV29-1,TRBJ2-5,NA,TGCAGCGTTGAAGATCACCGGACCCAGTACTTC,CSVEDHRTQYF
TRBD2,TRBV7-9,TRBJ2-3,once,TGTGCCAGCAGGGCGTTTCCTAGCGGGAAACCTAGCACAGATACGCAGTATTTT,CASRAFPSGKPSTDTQYF
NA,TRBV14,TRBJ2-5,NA,TGTGCCAGCAGCCAAGGGTACCAGCCTTGGGAGACCCAGTACTTC,CASSQGYQPWETQYF
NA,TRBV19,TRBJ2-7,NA,TGTGCCAGTAGTATTAGCGGCATGAGAGAGCAGTACTTC,CASSISGMREQYF
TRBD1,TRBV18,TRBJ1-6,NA,TGTGCCAGCTCGCCCGGGACAGGGTCTTCACCCCTCCACTTT,CASSPGTGSSPLHF
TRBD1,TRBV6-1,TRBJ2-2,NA,TGTGCCAGCAACCGGGACAGCACCGGGGAGCTGTTTTTT,CASNRDSTGELFF
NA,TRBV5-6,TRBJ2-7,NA,TGTGCCAGCAGCCTACGGACGGGTGACTACGAGCAGTACTTC,CASSLRTGDYEQYF
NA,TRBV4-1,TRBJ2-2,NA,TGCGCCAGCAGGTCCCTGCTGTATAGGAGGGGGACGAACACCGGGGAGCTGTTTTTT,CASRSLLYRRGTNTGELFF
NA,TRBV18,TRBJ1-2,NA,TGTGCCAGCTCAGACAGGTCCGACTATGGCTACACCTTC,CASSDRSDYGYTF
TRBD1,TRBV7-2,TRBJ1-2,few,TGTGCCAGCAGCTATACCGAGACAGGGGTCGGCTACACCTTC,CASSYTETGVGYTF
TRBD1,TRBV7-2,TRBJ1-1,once,TGTGCCAGCAGCTTAGTGGGTGCAGGCAGGGGGTACACTGAAGCTTTCTTT,CASSLVGAGRGYTEAFF
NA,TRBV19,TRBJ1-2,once,TGTGCCAGTAAAATAGGCGGCGGGATACATTATGGCTACACCTTC,CASKIGGGIHYGYTF
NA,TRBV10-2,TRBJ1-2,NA,TGCGCCAGCAGTGAAGGGCCCGGCGGCTACACCTTC,CASSEGPGGYTF
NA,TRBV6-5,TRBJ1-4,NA,TGTGCCAGCAGTTACTCGAGGGGTACTAATGAAAAACTGTTTTTT,CASSYSRGTNEKLFF
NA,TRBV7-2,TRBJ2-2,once,TGTGCCAGCAGCTTCGATGCTTTTTTTTACGTGGAGCTCACCGGGGAGCTGTTTTTT,CASSFDAFFYVELTGELFF
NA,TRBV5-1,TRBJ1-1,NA,TGCGCCAGCAGCAGGGGGGTTACGAACACTGAAGCTTTCTTT,CASSRGVTNTEAFF
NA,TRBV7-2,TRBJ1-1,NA,TGTGCCAGCAGCTTAAATTCGCTTACGAACACTGAAGCTTTCTTT,CASSLNSLTNTEAFF
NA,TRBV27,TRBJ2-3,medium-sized,TGTGCCAGCACCGGGGCTTCCACAGATACGCAGTATTTT,CASTGASTDTQYF
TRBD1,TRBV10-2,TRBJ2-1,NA,TGCGCCAGCAGTGAAGTGGGACAGCACAATGAGCAGTTCTTC,CASSEVGQHNEQFF
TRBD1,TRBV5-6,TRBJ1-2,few,TGTGCCAGCAGCTTGCCGGGACAGGGGGCCGATGGCTACACCTTC,CASSLPGQGADGYTF
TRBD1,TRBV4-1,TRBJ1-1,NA,TGCGCCAGCAGCCAAGTGGGGGGACAGGGCACCATGAACACTGAAGCTTTCTTT,CASSQVGGQGTMNTEAFF
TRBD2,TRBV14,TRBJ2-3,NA,TGTGCCAGCAGCCAACTAGCGGCAGATACGCAGTATTTT,CASSQLAADTQYF
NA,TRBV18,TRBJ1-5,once,TGTGCCAGCTCCCGGGACGGACTAAGCAATCAGCCCCAGCATTTT,CASSRDGLSNQPQHF